The sample holds a few counts of the clone carrying this T cell receptor beta chain. The antigen remains undetermined. The CDR3 loop spans 13 amino acids. Trimming stripped 8 bases from V and 1 base from J, with 8 bases between. Germline V lookup: CDR1 SEHNR, CDR2 FQNEAQ (reference sequence). The data belong to a study of identical twins. Study results and limitations: Cord blood beta clonotypes present at high abundance carried fewer insertions; no such pattern appeared in memory repertoires. Models underpredicted monozygotic twin sharing of out-of-frame TCR alpha.

TCRdb itself ran the 5' RACE reads through MiXCR, one entry per CDR3 protein. The table records a few hundred thousand distinct CDR3 sequences, around 15% of them present only once. These same data were also listed under a study on yellow fever vaccine responses in identical twins.

The sequencing input was CD4+ T cells sorted from blood. The chain carries TRBV7-9 and TRBJ2-2, with unresolved D. The receptor was isolated from a woman aged 18-30 years in good health. The CDR3 DNA is TGTGCCAGCGGCCTAGGGAACACCGGGGAGCTGTTTTTT. Protein sequence: CASGLGNTGELFF.